The source of this T cell receptor (beta chain) is a study of T-cell memory formation after mild COVID-19. Whole-study results and caveats: CD4+ clones that contracted lay mainly in CM and EM; CD8+ ones lay in EMRA.

About this clonotype itself: Its antigen is still unknown.

TCRdb fed the 5' RACE reads into MiXCR, producing one record per CDR3 protein. The sample contains more than 150,000 distinct CDR3 sequences, about 18% of which appear only once. Sequencing input: PBMCs or a T cell subset sorted from them (not recorded which). The TCR originated in a man aged 18 to 30 who had mild COVID-19 (a few samples of this study predate the infection). Cell type and time point are not known.

This chain's CDR3 is CASSQDFGQGYNQPQHF. The CDR3, as DNA: TGCGCCAGCAGCCAAGATTTCGGGCAGGGGTACAATCAGCCCCAGCATTTT. The V and J genes are TRBV4-3 and TRBJ1-5; D is possibly TRBD1 (6 bases). The CDR3 runs 17 residues. The germline gives CDR1 LGHNA, CDR2 YSLEER. Deletions cut 0 bases from V and 3 bases from J, with 15 bases between.